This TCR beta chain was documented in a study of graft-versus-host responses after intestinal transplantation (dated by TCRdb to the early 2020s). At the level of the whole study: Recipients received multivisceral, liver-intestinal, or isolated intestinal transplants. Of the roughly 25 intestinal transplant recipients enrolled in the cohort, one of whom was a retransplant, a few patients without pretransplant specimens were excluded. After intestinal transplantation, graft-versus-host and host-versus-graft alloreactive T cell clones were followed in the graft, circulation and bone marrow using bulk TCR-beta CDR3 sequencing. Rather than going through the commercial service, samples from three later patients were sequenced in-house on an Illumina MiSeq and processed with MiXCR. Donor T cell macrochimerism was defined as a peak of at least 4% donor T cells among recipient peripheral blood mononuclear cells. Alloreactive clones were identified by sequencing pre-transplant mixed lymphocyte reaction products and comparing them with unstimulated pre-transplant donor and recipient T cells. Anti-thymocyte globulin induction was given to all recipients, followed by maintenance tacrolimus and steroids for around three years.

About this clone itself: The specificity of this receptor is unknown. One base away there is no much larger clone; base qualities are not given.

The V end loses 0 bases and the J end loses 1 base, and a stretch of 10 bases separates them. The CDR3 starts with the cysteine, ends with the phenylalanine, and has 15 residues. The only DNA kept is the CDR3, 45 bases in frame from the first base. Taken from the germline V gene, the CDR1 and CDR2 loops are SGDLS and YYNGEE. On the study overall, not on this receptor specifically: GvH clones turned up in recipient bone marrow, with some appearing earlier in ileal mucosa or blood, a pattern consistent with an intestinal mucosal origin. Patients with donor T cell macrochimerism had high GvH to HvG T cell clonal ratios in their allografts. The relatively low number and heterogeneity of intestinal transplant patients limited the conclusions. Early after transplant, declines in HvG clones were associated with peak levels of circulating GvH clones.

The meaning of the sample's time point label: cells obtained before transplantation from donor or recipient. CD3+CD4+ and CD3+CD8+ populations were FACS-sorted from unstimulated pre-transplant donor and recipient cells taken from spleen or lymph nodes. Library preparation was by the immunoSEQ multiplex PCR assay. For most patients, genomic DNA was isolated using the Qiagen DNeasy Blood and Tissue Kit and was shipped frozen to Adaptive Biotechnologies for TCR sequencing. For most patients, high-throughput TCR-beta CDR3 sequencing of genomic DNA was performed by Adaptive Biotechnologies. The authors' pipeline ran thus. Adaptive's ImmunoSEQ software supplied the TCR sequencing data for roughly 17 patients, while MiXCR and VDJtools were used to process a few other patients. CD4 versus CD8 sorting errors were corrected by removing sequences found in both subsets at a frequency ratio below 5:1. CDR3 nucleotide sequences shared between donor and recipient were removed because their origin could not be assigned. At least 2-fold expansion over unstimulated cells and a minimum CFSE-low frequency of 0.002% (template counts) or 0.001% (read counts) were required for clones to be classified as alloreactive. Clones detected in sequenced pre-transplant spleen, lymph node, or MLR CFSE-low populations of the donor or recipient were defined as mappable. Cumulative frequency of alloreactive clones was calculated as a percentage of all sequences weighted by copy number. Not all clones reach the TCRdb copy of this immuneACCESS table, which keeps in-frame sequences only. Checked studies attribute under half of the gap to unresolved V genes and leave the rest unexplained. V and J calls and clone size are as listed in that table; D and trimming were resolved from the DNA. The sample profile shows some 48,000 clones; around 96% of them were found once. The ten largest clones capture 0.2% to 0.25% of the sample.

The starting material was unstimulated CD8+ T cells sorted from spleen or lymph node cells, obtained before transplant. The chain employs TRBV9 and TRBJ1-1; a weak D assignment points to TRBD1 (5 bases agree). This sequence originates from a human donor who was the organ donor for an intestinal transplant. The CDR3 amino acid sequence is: CASSVGGRANTEAFF. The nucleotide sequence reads TGTGCCAGCAGCGTAGGGGGCAGGGCGAACACTGAAGCTTTCTTT.